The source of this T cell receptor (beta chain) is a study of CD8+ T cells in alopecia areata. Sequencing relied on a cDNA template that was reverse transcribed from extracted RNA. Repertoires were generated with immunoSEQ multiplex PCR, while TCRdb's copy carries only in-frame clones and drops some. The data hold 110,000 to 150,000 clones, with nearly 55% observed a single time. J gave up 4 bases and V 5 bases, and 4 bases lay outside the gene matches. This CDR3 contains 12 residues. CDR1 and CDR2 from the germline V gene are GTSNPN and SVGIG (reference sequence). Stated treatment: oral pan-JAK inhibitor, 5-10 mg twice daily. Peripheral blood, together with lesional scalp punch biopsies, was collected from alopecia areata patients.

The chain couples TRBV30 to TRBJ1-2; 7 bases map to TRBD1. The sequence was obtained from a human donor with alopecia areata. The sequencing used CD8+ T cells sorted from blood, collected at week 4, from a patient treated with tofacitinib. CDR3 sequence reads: CAWSDRSYGYTF. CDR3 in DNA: TGTGCCTGGTCGGACAGGAGCTATGGCTACACCTTC.